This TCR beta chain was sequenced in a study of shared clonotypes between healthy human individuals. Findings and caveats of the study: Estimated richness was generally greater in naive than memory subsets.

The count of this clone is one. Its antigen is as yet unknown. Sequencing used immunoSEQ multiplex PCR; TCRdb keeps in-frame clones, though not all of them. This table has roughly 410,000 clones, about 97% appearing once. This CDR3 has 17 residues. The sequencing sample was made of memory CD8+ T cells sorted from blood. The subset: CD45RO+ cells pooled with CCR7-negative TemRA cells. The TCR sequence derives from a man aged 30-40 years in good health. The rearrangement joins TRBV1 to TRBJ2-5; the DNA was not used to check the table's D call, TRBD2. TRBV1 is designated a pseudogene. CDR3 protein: CTSSRGREGRRGETQYF. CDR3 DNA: TGCACCAGCAGCCGGGGACGGGAGGGGAGAAGAGGAGAGACCCAGTACTTC.